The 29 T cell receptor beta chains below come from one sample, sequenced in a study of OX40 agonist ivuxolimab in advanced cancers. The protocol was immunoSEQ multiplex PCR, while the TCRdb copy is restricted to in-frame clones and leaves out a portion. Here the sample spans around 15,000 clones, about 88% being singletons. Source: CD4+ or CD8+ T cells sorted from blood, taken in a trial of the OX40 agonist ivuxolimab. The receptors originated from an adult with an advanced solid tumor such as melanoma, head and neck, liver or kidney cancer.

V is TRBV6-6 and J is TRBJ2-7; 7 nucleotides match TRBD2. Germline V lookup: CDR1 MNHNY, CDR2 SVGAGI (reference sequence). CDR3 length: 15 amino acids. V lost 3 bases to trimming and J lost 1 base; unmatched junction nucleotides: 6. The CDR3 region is CASSYPKRGSYEQYF. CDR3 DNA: TGTGCCAGCAGTTATCCGAAGCGGGGTTCCTACGAGCAGTACTTC.

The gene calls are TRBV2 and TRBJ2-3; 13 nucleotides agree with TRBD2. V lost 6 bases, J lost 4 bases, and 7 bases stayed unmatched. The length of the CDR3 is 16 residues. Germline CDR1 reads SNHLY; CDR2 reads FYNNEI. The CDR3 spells CASSRRTSGSADTQYF. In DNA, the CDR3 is TGTGCCAGCAGCCGCAGGACTAGCGGGAGCGCAGATACGCAGTATTTT.

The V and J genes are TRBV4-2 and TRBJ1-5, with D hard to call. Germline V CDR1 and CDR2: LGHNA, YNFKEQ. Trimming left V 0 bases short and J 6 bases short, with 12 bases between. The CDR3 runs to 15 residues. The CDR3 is CASSQDRLGSQPQHF. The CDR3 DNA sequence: TGTGCCAGCAGCCAAGATAGGTTAGGGAGTCAGCCCCAGCATTTT.

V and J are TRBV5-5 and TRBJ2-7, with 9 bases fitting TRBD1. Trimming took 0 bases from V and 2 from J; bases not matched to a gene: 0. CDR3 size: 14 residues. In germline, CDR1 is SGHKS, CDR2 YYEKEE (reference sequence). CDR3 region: CASSLGQGAYEQYF. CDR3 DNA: TGTGCCAGCAGCTTGGGACAGGGGGCCTACGAGCAGTACTTC.

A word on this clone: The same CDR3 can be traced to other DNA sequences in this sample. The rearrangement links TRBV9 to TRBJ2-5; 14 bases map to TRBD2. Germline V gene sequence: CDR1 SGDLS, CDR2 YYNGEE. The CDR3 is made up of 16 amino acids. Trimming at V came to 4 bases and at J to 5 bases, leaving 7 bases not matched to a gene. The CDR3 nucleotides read TGTGCCAGCAGCCCTGGGACTAGCGGGAGCGGGGAGACCCAGTACTTC. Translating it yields CASSPGTSGSGETQYF. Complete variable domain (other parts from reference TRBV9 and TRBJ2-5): DSGVTQTPKHLITATGQRVTLRCSPRSGDLSVYWYQQSLDQGLQFLIQYYNGEERAKGNILERFSAQQFPDLHSELNLSSLELGDSALYFCASSPGTSGSGETQYFGPGTRLLVL.

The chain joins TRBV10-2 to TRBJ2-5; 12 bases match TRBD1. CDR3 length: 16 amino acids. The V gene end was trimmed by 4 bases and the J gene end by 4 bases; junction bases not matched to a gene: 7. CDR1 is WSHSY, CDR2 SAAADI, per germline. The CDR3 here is CASSATGTGGRETQYF. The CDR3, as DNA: TGCGCCAGCAGTGCAACCGGGACAGGGGGCCGAGAGACCCAGTACTTC.

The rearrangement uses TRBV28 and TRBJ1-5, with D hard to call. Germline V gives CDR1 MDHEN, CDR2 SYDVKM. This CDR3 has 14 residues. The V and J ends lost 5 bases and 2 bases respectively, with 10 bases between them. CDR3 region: CASSLDGRNQPQHF. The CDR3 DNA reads TGTGCCAGCAGTCTTGACGGTCGCAATCAGCCCCAGCATTTT.

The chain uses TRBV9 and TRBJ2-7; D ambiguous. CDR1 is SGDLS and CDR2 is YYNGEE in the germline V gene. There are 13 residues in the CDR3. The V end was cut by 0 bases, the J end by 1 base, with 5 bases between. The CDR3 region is CASSVDLSYEQYF. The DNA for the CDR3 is TGTGCCAGCAGCGTAGATCTGTCCTACGAGCAGTACTTC.

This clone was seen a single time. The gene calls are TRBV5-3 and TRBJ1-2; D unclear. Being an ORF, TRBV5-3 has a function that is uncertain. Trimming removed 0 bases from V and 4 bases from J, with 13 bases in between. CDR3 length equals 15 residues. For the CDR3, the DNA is TGTGCCAGAAGCTTGGAAATCGGTGGAGGCTATGGCTACACCTTC. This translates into CARSLEIGGGYGYTF.

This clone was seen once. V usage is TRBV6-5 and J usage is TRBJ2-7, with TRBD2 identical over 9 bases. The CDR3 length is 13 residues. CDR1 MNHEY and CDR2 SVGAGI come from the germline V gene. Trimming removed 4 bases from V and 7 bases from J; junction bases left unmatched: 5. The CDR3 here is CASSSLREGEQYF. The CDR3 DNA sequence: TGTGCCAGCAGTTCTTTGCGGGAGGGGGAGCAGTACTTC.

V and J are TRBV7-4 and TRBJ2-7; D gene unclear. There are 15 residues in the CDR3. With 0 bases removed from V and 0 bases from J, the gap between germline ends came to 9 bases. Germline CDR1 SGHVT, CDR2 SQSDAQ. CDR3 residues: CASSLATLSSYEQYF. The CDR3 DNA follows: TGTGCCAGCAGCTTAGCCACGTTGAGCTCCTACGAGCAGTACTTC.

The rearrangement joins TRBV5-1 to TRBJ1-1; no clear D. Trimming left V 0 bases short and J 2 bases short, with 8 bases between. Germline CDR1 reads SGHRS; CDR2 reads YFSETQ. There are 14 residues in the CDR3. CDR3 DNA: TGCGCCAGCAGCTTGGAGACGGCAAACACTGAAGCTTTCTTT. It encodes CASSLETANTEAFF.

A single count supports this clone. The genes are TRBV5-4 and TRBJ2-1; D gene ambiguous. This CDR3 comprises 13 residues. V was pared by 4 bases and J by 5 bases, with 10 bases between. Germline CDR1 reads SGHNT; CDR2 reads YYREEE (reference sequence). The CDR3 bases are TGTGCCAGCAGCCCGACACCGGACAATGAGCAGTTCTTC. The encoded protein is CASSPTPDNEQFF. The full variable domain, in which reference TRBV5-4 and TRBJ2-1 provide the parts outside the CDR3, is ETGVTQSPTHLIKTRGQQVTLRCSSQSGHNTVSWYQQALGQGPQFIFQYYREEENGRGNFPPRFSGLQFPNYSSELNVNALELDDSALYLCASSPTPDNEQFFGPGTRLTVL.

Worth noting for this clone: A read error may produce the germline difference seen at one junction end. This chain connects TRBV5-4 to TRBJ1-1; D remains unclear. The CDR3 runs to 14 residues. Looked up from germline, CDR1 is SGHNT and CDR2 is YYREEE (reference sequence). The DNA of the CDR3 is TGTGCCAGCAGCCCCGGGGTACTGAATACTGAAGCTTTCTTT. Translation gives CASSPGVLNTEAFF.

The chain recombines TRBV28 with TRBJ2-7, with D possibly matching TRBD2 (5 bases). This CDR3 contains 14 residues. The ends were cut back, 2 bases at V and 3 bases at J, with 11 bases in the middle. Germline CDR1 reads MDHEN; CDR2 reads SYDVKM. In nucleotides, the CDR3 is TGTGCCAGCAGTTTAGTTGGACTTGGCTACGAGCAGTACTTC. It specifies CASSLVGLGYEQYF.

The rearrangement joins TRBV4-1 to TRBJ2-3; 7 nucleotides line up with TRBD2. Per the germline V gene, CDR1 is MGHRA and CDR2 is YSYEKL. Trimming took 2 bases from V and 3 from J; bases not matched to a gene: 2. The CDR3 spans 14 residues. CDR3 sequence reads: CASSQTSATDTQYF. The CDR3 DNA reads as TGCGCCAGCAGCCAAACTAGCGCAACAGATACGCAGTATTTT.

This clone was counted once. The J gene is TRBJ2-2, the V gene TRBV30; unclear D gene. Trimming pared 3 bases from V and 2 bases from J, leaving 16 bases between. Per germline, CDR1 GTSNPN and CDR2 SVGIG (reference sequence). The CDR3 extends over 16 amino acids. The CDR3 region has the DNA TGTGCCTGGAGCGTAGGCGGCCTCGCAAACACCGGGGAGCTGTTTTTT. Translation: CAWSVGGLANTGELFF.

The CDR3 region is CAWRTERVYEQYF. The CDR3 bases are TGTGCCTGGAGGACGGAGCGAGTCTACGAGCAGTACTTC. This chain links TRBV30 with TRBJ2-7; D is undetermined. The CDR3 covers 13 residues. Trimming shortened V by 3 bases and J by 3 bases, and 12 bases separated the two germline ends. Germline V gene lookup returns CDR1 GTSNPN and CDR2 SVGIG (reference sequence). The whole variable domain, remainder taken from reference TRBV30 and TRBJ2-7, is SQTIHQWPATLVQPVGSPLSLECTVEGTSNPNLYWYRQAAGRGLQLLFYSVGIGQISSEVPQNLSASRPQDRQFILSSKKLLLSDSGFYLCAWRTERVYEQYFGPGTRLTVT.

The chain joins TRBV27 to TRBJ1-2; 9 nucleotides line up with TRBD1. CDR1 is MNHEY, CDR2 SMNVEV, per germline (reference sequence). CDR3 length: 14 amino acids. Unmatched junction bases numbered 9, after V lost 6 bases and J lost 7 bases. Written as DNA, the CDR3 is TGTGCCAGCAGGCTAGGGACAGGGAGCTTTGGCTACACCTTC. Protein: CASRLGTGSFGYTF.

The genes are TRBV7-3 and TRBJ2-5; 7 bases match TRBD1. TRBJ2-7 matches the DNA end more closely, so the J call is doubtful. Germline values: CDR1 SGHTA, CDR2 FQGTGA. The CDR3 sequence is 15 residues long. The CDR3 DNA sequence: TGTGCCAGCAGCTTAATGGCAGGGGGTCTTTACGAGCAGTACTTC. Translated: CASSLMAGGLYEQYF.

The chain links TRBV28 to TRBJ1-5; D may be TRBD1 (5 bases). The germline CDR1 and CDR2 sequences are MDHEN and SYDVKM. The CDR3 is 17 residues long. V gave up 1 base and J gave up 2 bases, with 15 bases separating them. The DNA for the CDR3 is TGTGCCAGCAGTTTATCCCGACGAGGGGTACGCAATCAGCCCCAGCATTTT. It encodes CASSLSRRGVRNQPQHF.

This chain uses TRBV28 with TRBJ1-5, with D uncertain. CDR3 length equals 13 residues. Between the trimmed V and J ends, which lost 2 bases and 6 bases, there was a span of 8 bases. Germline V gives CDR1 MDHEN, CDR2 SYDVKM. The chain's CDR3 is CASSLTLGQPQHF. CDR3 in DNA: TGTGCCAGCAGTTTAACTTTGGGTCAGCCCCAGCATTTT.

The CDR3 sequence: CASSPSATVRDTQYF. The CDR3 nucleotides read TGTGCCAGCAGCCCTTCAGCGACCGTTCGGGATACGCAGTATTTT. The chain combines TRBV4-2 with TRBJ2-3; D gene ambiguous. V lost 4 bases and J lost 6, with 17 bases in between. This CDR3 has 15 residues. Germline CDR1 reads LGHNA; CDR2 reads YNFKEQ.

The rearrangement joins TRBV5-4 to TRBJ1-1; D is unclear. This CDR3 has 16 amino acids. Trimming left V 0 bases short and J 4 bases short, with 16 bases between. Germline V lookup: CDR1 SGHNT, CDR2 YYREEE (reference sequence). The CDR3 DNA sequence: TGTGCCAGCAGCTTGGGCCCCACAGCCCAGGCCACTGAAGCTTTCTTT. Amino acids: CASSLGPTAQATEAFF.

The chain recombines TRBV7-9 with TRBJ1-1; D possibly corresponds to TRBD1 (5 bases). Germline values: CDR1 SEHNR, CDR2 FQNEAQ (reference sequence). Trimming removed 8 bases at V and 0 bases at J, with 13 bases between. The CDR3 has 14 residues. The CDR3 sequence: CASGAFTVNTEAFF. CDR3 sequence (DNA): TGTGCCAGCGGGGCGTTTACTGTGAACACTGAAGCTTTCTTT.

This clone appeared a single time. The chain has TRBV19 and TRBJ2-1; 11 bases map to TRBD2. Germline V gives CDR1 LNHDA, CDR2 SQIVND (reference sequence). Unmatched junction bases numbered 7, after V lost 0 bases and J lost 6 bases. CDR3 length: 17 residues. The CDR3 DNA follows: TGTGCCAGTAGTATAGATCTGGGACTAGCGGCGTTCAATGAGCAGTTCTTC. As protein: CASSIDLGLAAFNEQFF.

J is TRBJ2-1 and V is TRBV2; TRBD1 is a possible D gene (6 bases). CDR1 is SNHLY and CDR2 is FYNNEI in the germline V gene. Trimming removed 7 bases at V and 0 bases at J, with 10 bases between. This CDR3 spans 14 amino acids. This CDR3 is CASTGGDSYNEQFF. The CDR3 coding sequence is TGTGCCAGCACTGGGGGCGACTCCTACAATGAGCAGTTCTTC.

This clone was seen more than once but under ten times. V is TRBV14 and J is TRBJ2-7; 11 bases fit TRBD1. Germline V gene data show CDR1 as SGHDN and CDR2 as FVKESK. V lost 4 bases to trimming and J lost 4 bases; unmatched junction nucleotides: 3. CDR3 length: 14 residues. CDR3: CASSRGTGGYEQYF. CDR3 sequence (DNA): TGTGCCAGCAGCCGCGGGACAGGGGGTTACGAGCAGTACTTC. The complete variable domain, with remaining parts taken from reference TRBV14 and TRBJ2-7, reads EAGVTQFPSHSVIEKGQTVTLRCDPISGHDNLYWYRRVMGKEIKFLLHFVKESKQDESGMPNNRFLAERTGGTYSTLKVQPAELEDSGVYFCASSRGTGGYEQYFGPGTRLTVT.

DNA of the CDR3: TGTGCCAGCTCATCCTGGACAGGGCGGGAGACCCAGTACTTC. It translates to CASSSWTGRETQYF. The chain joins TRBV18 to TRBJ2-5; TRBD1 aligns across 8 bases. This CDR3 has 14 amino acids. Germline V lookup: CDR1 KGHSH, CDR2 LQKENI. V was pared by 5 bases and J by 5 bases, with 7 bases of the junction left unmatched.